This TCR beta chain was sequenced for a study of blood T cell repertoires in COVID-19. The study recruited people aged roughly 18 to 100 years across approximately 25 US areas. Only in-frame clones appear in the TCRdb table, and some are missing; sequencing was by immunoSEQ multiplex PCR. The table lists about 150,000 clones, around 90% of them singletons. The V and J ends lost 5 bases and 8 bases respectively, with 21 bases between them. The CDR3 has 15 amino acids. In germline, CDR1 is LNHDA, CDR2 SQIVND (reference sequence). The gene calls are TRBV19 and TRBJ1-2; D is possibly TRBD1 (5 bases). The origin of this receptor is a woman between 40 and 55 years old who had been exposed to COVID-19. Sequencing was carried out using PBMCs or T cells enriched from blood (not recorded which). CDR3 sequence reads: CASSPFPGGIVGYTF. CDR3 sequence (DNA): TGTGCCAGTAGTCCCTTCCCGGGGGGGATCGTCGGCTACACCTTC.